Listed below are T cell receptor beta chains from one sample, sequenced in a study of CD4+ T cells in melanoma. The method was immunoSEQ multiplex PCR; TCRdb's version includes in-frame clones alone and lacks a portion of them. The table records 9,300 or so clones, roughly two thirds of them present only once. The sample was cells from a culture (not recorded whether cultured in vitro). These receptors were collected from a human donor with melanoma. Both conserved end residues are part of each CDR3. Each record gives: V gene, J gene, clone size, D gene, CDR3 protein, CDR3 DNA. D genes are given only for firm matches. Not every row has a clone size; where given, it reads once, few, many or a size class.

TRBV5-6	TRBJ1-6	-	-	CASSLGNSPLHF	TGTGCCAGCAGCTTGGGGAACTCACCCCTCCACTTT
TRBV6-1	TRBJ1-2	few	-	CASSAPPGAPGYTF	TGTGCCAGCAGCGCCCCCCCGGGGGCTCCTGGCTACACCTTC
TRBV6-5	TRBJ2-7	-	-	CARQGRYEQYF	TGTGCCAGACAGGGTCGCTACGAGCAGTACTTC
TRBV7-9	TRBJ2-1	once	-	CASSPDNEQFF	TGTGCCAGCAGCCCCGACAATGAGCAGTTCTTC
TRBV14	TRBJ2-1	-	-	CASSQFQGFSGNEQFF	TGTGCCAGCAGCCAATTTCAGGGTTTTTCGGGTAATGAGCAGTTCTTC
TRBV5-4	TRBJ1-1	-	-	CASSRSSWDNTEAFF	TGTGCCAGCAGCCGATCCTCGTGGGACAACACTGAAGCTTTCTTT
TRBV7-8	TRBJ2-7	few	-	CASRIEGGAQYF	TGTGCCAGCAGGATAGAAGGGGGGGCGCAGTACTTC
TRBV7-9	TRBJ2-5	-	-	CASRSLAEETQYF	TGTGCCAGCAGATCCCTGGCGGAAGAGACCCAGTACTTC
TRBV5-1	TRBJ2-3	-	TRBD1	CASTRGQLYTDTQYF	TGCGCCAGCACAAGGGGACAGCTTTACACAGATACGCAGTATTTT
TRBV18	TRBJ1-2	-	TRBD1	CASSPSGGVRGGYGYTF	TGTGCCAGCTCACCATCAGGGGGCGTTCGGGGCGGCTATGGCTACACCTTC
TRBV7-8	TRBJ2-5	-	TRBD1	CASSRTGSSSSETQYF	TGTGCCAGCAGTAGGACAGGGTCGTCCTCGTCAGAGACCCAGTACTTC
TRBV27	TRBJ2-1	-	TRBD1	CASSPQGVGEQFF	TGTGCCAGCAGTCCTCAGGGGGTCGGTGAGCAGTTCTTC
TRBV19	TRBJ1-5	-	-	CASSMAGHSNQPQHF	TGTGCCAGTAGTATGGCCGGCCATAGCAATCAGCCCCAGCATTTT
TRBV14	TRBJ1-2	-	TRBD1	CASRPGQGFGYTF	TGTGCCAGCAGACCGGGACAGGGGTTTGGCTACACCTTC
TRBV18	TRBJ2-3	few	-	CASSPRLSSLSTDTQYF	TGTGCCAGCTCACCAAGGCTCAGTTCCTTAAGCACAGATACGCAGTATTTT
TRBV10-3	TRBJ2-5	-	-	CAISDDGGVGTQYF	TGTGCCATCAGTGACGACGGCGGGGTGGGGACCCAGTACTTC
TRBV30	TRBJ1-1	-	-	CAWAGGGWAFF	TGTGCCTGGGCCGGGGGAGGGTGGGCTTTCTTT
TRBV2	TRBJ1-4	-	-	CASTLDDEKLFF	TGTGCCAGCACCCTCGATGACGAAAAACTGTTTTTT
TRBV12-5	TRBJ2-5	-	TRBD2	CASGLILGTSVETQYF	TGTGCTAGTGGTTTGATTCTCGGGACTAGCGTAGAGACCCAGTACTTC
TRBV11-3	TRBJ1-1	-	TRBD1	CASSLGWDSEAFF	TGTGCCAGCAGCTTAGGGTGGGACAGTGAAGCTTTCTTT
TRBV7-9	TRBJ1-3	few	-	CASSSWGQSSGNTIYF	TGTGCCAGCAGTTCCTGGGGCCAGAGCTCTGGAAACACCATATATTTT
TRBV2	TRBJ2-3	-	-	CASGSGRGTDTQYF	TGTGCCAGCGGGTCGGGGCGGGGCACAGATACGCAGTATTTT
TRBV11-2	TRBJ1-6	-	-	CASSPGNRVNSPLHF	TGTGCCAGCAGCCCGGGTAACAGGGTTAATTCACCCCTCCACTTT
TRBV7-8	TRBJ1-2	-	TRBD1	CASRGTGDYGYTF	TGTGCCAGCAGAGGGACAGGGGACTATGGCTACACCTTC
TRBV6-1	TRBJ1-1	few	-	CASSEKGRTEAFF	TGTGCCAGCAGTGAAAAAGGGAGGACTGAAGCTTTCTTT
TRBV20-1	TRBJ2-4	-	-	CSASRGDIQYF	TGCAGTGCTAGCCGGGGAGACATTCAGTACTTC
TRBV2	TRBJ2-2	few	-	CASRIRSGTGELFF	TGTGCCAGCAGGATAAGGAGTGGCACCGGGGAGCTGTTTTTT
TRBV4-2	TRBJ2-3	few	-	CASSQGPTDTQYF	TGTGCCAGCAGCCAAGGACCCACAGATACGCAGTATTTT
TRBV7-2	TRBJ2-5	few	-	CASTRMGAGETQYF	TGTGCCAGCACCAGAATGGGCGCGGGGGAGACCCAGTACTTC
TRBV27	TRBJ1-2	few	-	CASSLAPRGGGYTF	TGTGCCAGCAGTTTAGCCCCCCGGGGCGGTGGCTACACCTTC
TRBV4-2	TRBJ1-4	-	-	CASSLVARSNEKLFF	TGTGCCAGCAGCTTAGTAGCCAGGAGTAATGAAAAACTGTTTTTT
TRBV5-1	TRBJ1-4	-	-	CASAGTGSSYEKLFF	TGCGCCAGCGCCGGAACCGGGTCGAGTTATGAAAAACTGTTTTTT
TRBV6-4	TRBJ2-3	-	-	CASSDWAGSDTQYF	TGTGCCAGCAGTGATTGGGCTGGCTCAGATACGCAGTATTTT
TRBV5-1	TRBJ1-2	few	-	CASSLGALAGTNYGYTF	TGCGCCAGCAGCTTGGGAGCTTTGGCAGGGACTAACTATGGCTACACCTTC
TRBV12-5	TRBJ1-2	-	-	CASGHGPGGYTF	TGTGCTAGTGGTCATGGACCCGGAGGCTACACCTTC
TRBV5-4	TRBJ2-3	-	-	CASSRLGIFTDTQYF	TGTGCCAGCAGCCGACTAGGAATTTTTACAGATACGCAGTATTTT
TRBV6-4	TRBJ1-5	-	-	CASSPDGGEPQHF	TGTGCCAGCAGCCCGGATGGTGGGGAGCCCCAGCATTTT
TRBV6-5	TRBJ2-5	-	-	CASSRGITETQYF	TGTGCCAGCAGTAGGGGAATTACGGAGACCCAGTACTTC
TRBV13	TRBJ1-4	once	-	CASSLTRATNEKLFF	TGTGCCAGCAGCCTGACTCGTGCAACTAATGAAAAACTGTTTTTT
TRBV11-2	TRBJ1-4	-	-	CASNSRGSATNEKLFF	TGTGCCAGCAACTCAAGGGGTTCTGCAACTAATGAAAAACTGTTTTTT
TRBV27	TRBJ2-4	-	-	CASNPQMAAAKNIQYF	TGTGCCAGCAATCCCCAAATGGCTGCGGCCAAAAACATTCAGTACTTC
TRBV18	TRBJ2-3	-	TRBD2	CATRERGTDTQYF	TGTGCCACCCGAGAGCGGGGAACAGATACGCAGTATTTT
TRBV7-9	TRBJ2-3	-	TRBD2	CASSSGGGDTDTQYF	TGTGCCAGCAGCTCGGGCGGGGGGGACACAGATACGCAGTATTTT
TRBV11-2	TRBJ2-1	-	-	CASSPYKNEQFF	TGTGCCAGCAGCCCCTACAAGAATGAGCAGTTCTTC
TRBV14	TRBJ1-4	-	-	CASSQEARVREKLFF	TGTGCCAGCAGCCAAGAAGCCAGGGTGAGGGAAAAACTGTTTTTT
TRBV4-1	TRBJ1-6	few	-	CASSPQSSYNSPLHF	TGCGCCAGCAGCCCGCAGAGCTCCTATAATTCACCCCTCCACTTT
TRBV2	TRBJ1-4	-	-	CASSGEQHEKLFF	TGTGCCAGCAGCGGGGAACAACATGAAAAACTGTTTTTT
TRBV10-2	TRBJ2-7	-	-	CASSEAGSPPYEQYF	TGCGCCAGCAGTGAGGCCGGGTCCCCCCCCTACGAGCAGTACTTC
TRBV4-1	TRBJ1-4	-	TRBD1	CASSQDGTGGEKLFF	TGCGCCAGCAGCCAAGACGGGACAGGGGGTGAAAAACTGTTTTTT
TRBV11-2	TRBJ1-2	-	TRBD1	CASSLFTGGGRGYTF	TGTGCCAGCAGCTTATTCACAGGGGGAGGCCGCGGCTACACCTTC
TRBV19	TRBJ1-2	-	-	CASSIGQPRYYGYTF	TGTGCCAGTAGTATCGGGCAGCCGAGATACTATGGCTACACCTTC
TRBV4-2	TRBJ1-5	-	-	CASSYGDRRQPQHF	TGTGCCAGCAGCTACGGGGATAGACGTCAGCCCCAGCATTTT
TRBV5-1	TRBJ2-7	-	-	CASSLEGEQYF	TGCGCCAGCAGCTTGGAAGGCGAGCAGTACTTC
TRBV7-6	TRBJ2-6	-	-	CASSLVGVGANVLTF	TGTGCCAGCAGCTTAGTAGGGGTCGGGGCCAACGTCCTGACTTTC
TRBV6-6	TRBJ2-3	-	TRBD1	CASSPRTGGHNTQYF	TGTGCCAGCAGTCCGAGGACAGGGGGCCATAATACGCAGTATTTT
TRBV19	TRBJ2-2	-	TRBD1	CASSIGYRGRGSTGELFF	TGTGCCAGTAGTATAGGATACAGGGGACGAGGGTCCACCGGGGAGCTGTTTTTT
TRBV7-2	TRBJ2-4	-	TRBD1	CASSLRLRGAKNIQYF	TGTGCCAGCAGCTTACGTCTCAGGGGGGCCAAAAACATTCAGTACTTC